Given below is one T cell receptor (beta chain) in context. The target of this receptor is not known. No qualities accompany the bases; no much larger clone lies one base away. The CDR3 spans 12 residues, from the cysteine through the phenylalanine. CDR3 DNA only is kept here, 36 bases in frame from base 1. Via the germline V gene (reference sequence), CDR1 is DFQATT and CDR2 SNEGSKA. Relative to germline, V is 2 bases shorter and J is 7 bases shorter, with 12 bases between their ends. The data stem from a study of regulatory T cells in long-lasting Graves disease (dated by TCRdb to the early 2020s). For the study in its entirety: Patients with newly diagnosed Graves' disease had been on antithyroid drugs for under 3 months. The study was conducted in China and was registered as a clinical trial. Peripheral blood TCR sequencing and RNA sequencing compared persistent Graves' disease patients with newly diagnosed Graves' disease patients. A total of around 33 samples underwent TCR sequencing, from about 13 patients with persistent Graves' disease and some 20 patients with newly diagnosed Graves' disease. General study outcomes and caveats: Persistent Graves' disease patients showed lower TCR Shannon entropy and fewer highly expanded clones than newly diagnosed patients, suggesting clonal expansion. Only peripheral blood was studied, because thyroid tissue, the primary lesion, was inaccessible. The authors noted that the small sample size was a limitation that may lower accuracy. Patients with persistent disease shared more public clonotypes (approximately 2,500) than newly diagnosed patients did (966). Sequencing and analysis were limited to the TCR beta chain. Preferential use of TRBV28, TRBJ1-2 and TRBJ2-5 was observed in persistent disease, whereas TRBV20-1 and TRBJ2-1 were favored in newly diagnosed disease.

To prepare the library, multiplex PCR was applied. The reads were generated on an Illumina HiSeq 4000. To build TCR beta libraries, CDR3 regions were amplified by Arm-PCR using iRepertoire HTBI primers. PCR products were gel purified before sequencing. Concerning the study's data processing: A total of fewer than 65 TRBV and more than twelve TRBJ segments were identified across samples and were used for gene usage analysis of CDR3 amino acid clonotypes. Filtered high-quality paired reads were merged into contigs using COPE and FqMerger. BLAST was used to align contigs to IMGT TRBV, TRBD and TRBJ reference genes, and CDR3 was defined according to IMGT. Clonotypes above 0.1% frequency were classified as highly expanded clones. Shannon entropy served as the measure of repertoire diversity, while the Gini coefficient captured V-J evenness. Clonotypes shared by more than one individual were considered public. The public sequencing data were trimmed at Q25 with fastp and processed into clonotypes with MiXCR by TCRdb, which kept only in-frame beta chains. Every distinct CDR3 protein forms one entry, paired with its most common genes and DNA. The V and J calls follow TCRdb's processing rather than the paper's. For this sample there are about 350,000 distinct CDR3 sequences; about 16% appear just once. Jointly, the top ten make up about 19% of the sample.

In the paper's terms, the time point label means: newly diagnosed GD, antithyroid drugs for less than 3 months. For both TCR sequencing and RNA sequencing, RNA was extracted from PBMCs in TRIzol. Graves' disease was diagnosed according to American Thyroid Association guidelines. Patients were recruited from an endocrinology department in Xi'an, China. Each patient gave approximately 10 milliliters of peripheral blood, collected in an EDTA anticoagulant tube. Ficoll Paque Plus density gradient separation was used to isolate PBMCs, and no further T cell sorting was performed. An Agilent 2100 Bioanalyzer and agarose gel were used to assess RNA quality, and a NanoDrop 2000 was used to measure RNA concentration. Another study also made use of these data, one on T cells in Graves' hyperthyroidism and ophthalmopathy. From that second study: Stable Graves' hyperthyroidism was defined as the absence of progression to ophthalmopathy over 18 months of follow-up. Hyperthyroidism patients were newly diagnosed, with disease duration under 2 months, and aged 18 to 65 years. Exclusion was applied to patients with uncontrolled infections, other autoimmune diseases, pregnancy or lactation. Diagnoses relied on clinical symptoms, serum thyroxine and TRAb, thyroid ultrasound and orbital computed tomography. For the first round of RT-PCR on the TCR CDR3, the HTBI primer set was used together with the Qiagen OneStep RT-PCR kit. Most expanded thyroid clonotypes (frequency above 0.001) were also detected in blood, suggesting blood repertoires may reflect thyroid immune responses. Ophthalmopathy was separated from stable hyperthyroidism by a 13 V-J signature model, with approximately 90% sensitivity and 81% to 82% specificity obtained in cross-validation and 80%/75% obtained in testing. In validation, progression to ophthalmopathy was predicted by the model with roughly 71% sensitivity and just over 72% specificity, a median of around 6.5 months before onset. To identify distinguishing TCR V-J signatures, a discovery cohort of roughly 100 patients was used, comprising 40 to 45 with Graves' ophthalmopathy and some 57 with stable Graves' hyperthyroidism. Whether ophthalmopathy could be predicted prospectively was tested in an independent validation cohort made up of approximately 19 hyperthyroidism patients plus 17 patients who later progressed to ophthalmopathy. The roughly 90 discovery patients were divided at random into training and test sets in a 7:3 ratio. In six Graves' hyperthyroidism patients, the study also compared T-cell repertoires from thyroid tissue with T-cell repertoires from blood. Once sampling was done, hyperthyroidism patients were given methimazole at a starting dose of 30 mg daily, whereas ophthalmopathy patients were given high-dose intravenous methylprednisolone. The libraries were constructed in a second round of multiplex PCR and then size-selected and purified. Paired-end sequencing of the libraries was performed with 100 bp reads on an Illumina HiSeq2000. SOAPnuke was used to process the raw data, with reads discarded if the reads contained adapters or uncalled bases, had a mean Phred below 15, or lacked an exact constant-primer or identifier match. COPE v1.2.5 was used to merge the high-quality paired reads, and each unique nucleotide sequence was defined as a clonotype. MiTCR v1.1 was used to align the clonotypes against IMGT TRBV, TRBD and TRBJ reference segments. Only V-J combinations with frequency above 0.0001, covering about 99% of repertoires, were analysed. The TCS score was defined as F50 (clonal expansion) divided by E x V (chaos), with BLOSUM62-based TCRdist calculated between CDR3 peptides within each V-J. Welch's t-statistics and random forest reduced around 550 V-J features to 10 to 15, which were used in a naive Bayes classifier (R e1071). Sample size was not statistically predetermined, and blinding of investigators to group allocation was not performed. The paper reports TCR Vbeta CDR3 sequencing of more than 120 peripheral blood samples: around 45 ophthalmopathy, roughly 80 hyperthyroidism and around 17 progressor patients.

The chain is made from TRBV20-1 and TRBJ2-7; tentative D gene TRBD1, with 5 bases matching. The input for sequencing was peripheral blood mononuclear cells (PBMCs), taken at new diagnosis, from a patient treated with antithyroid drugs. The TCR originated in a woman between 18 and 30 years old with Graves disease. Donor details come from another sample of the same person, matched by shared clones. The CDR3 amino acid sequence is: CSARQDDSEQYF. The nucleotide sequence is TGCAGTGCTAGACAAGACGACAGTGAGCAGTACTTC.